The clone carrying this TCR beta chain was counted only a few times. Methods used by the authors: Reference gene primers were amplified, and this amplification served to estimate nucleated cell counts. Sequencing used immunoSEQ multiplex PCR; TCRdb keeps in-frame clones, though not all of them. Clonal size and the V and J genes are those of that table, whereas D and trimming came from the DNA. The repertoire consists of some 200,000 clones, with around 89% occurring once and the leading ten covering about 8.1%. The data originate from a study of blood T cell repertoires in COVID-19. Assignments of participants to cohorts depended upon their own reported clinical history. All recovered Cohort 3 donors got two negative PCRs, got clearance, or saw symptom resolution. The CDR3 is 12 residues long. V trimming: 8 bases; J trimming: 3 bases; junction bases outside the gene matches: 2. Per germline, CDR1 ENHRY and CDR2 SYGVKD.

This chain connects TRBV10-3 to TRBJ1-1; 8 bases are shared with TRBD1. This receptor was taken from a young woman who had recovered from COVID-19. The specimen sequenced was PBMCs or T cells enriched from blood (not recorded which). The CDR3 spells CAILQGDTEAFF. Written as DNA, the CDR3 is TGTGCCATCTTACAGGGGGACACTGAAGCTTTCTTT.